The 30 T cell receptor beta chains below come from one sample, sequenced in a study of T-cell memory formation after mild COVID-19. TCRdb reanalysed the 5' RACE reads using MiXCR and keeps one entry per CDR3 protein. The profile covers fewer than 400,000 distinct CDR3 sequences, with 13% appearing a single time and around 21% taken by the ten largest. Material for sequencing was PBMCs or a T cell subset sorted from them (not recorded which). The receptors were gathered from a man in his late teens or twenties who had mild COVID-19 (a few samples of this study predate the infection). Cell type and time point are not known.

V and J are TRBV5-1 and TRBJ1-1, with 10 bases that match TRBD1. Trimming cost V 3 bases and J 5 bases; bases outside gene matches: 4. This CDR3 has 14 amino acids. Germline CDR1 reads SGHRS; CDR2 reads YFSETQ. The CDR3 nucleotides read TGCGCCAGCAGCTCCGGGACAGGGGAGACTGAAGCTTTCTTT. Protein sequence: CASSSGTGETEAFF.

This clonotype has just a few counts. The rearrangement uses TRBV6-5 and TRBJ2-7, with 8 bases matching TRBD1. This CDR3 contains 13 residues. The germline V gene has CDR1 MNHEY and CDR2 SVGAGI. Unmatched junction bases numbered 13, after V lost 11 bases and J lost 7 bases. The CDR3 loop reads CAGGTGHGTEQYV. In nucleotides, the CDR3 is TGTGCCGGAGGGACAGGCCACGGAACTGAGCAGTACGTC.

In its sample, this clonotype was seen a few times. This chain joins TRBV6-1 and TRBJ2-3, with D tentatively TRBD2 (6 bases). In germline, CDR1 is MNHNS, CDR2 SASEGT. CDR3 length: 14 residues. The CDR3 coding sequence is TGTGCGACCAGGCGGGGCAGGGGCACAGATACGCAGTATTTT. Residues: CATRRGRGTDTQYF.

The table lists this clonotype with a few counts. DNA for the CDR3: TGTGCCAGCAGTCCAACCGGGCAGAACACCGGGGAGCTGTTTTTT. Its protein is CASSPTGQNTGELFF. The chain is built from TRBV2 and TRBJ2-2; no clear D gene. There are 15 residues in the CDR3. Trimming took off 5 bases at V and 1 base at J, with 11 bases between the two ends. Germline lookup yields CDR1 SNHLY and CDR2 FYNNEI. Variable domain in full (rest from reference TRBV2 and TRBJ2-2): EPEVTQTPSHQVTQMGQEVILRCVPISNHLYFYWYRQILGQKVEFLVSFYNNEISEKSEIFDDQFSVERPDGSNFTLKIRSTKLEDSAMYFCASSPTGQNTGELFFGEGSRLTVL.

The chain carries TRBV5-5 and TRBJ2-3; D is unresolved. The germline V gene encodes CDR1 SGHKS and CDR2 YYEKEE (reference sequence). The V end lost 6 bases, the J end lost 0 bases, and 11 bases lay between the germline ends. The length of the CDR3 is 14 residues. In DNA, the CDR3 is TGTGCCAGCACTACTCGTGCTAGCACAGATACGCAGTATTTT. Translated: CASTTRASTDTQYF.

The V gene is TRBV7-2, the J gene TRBJ2-7, with TRBD1 matching over 8 bases. Trimming removed 4 bases from V and 4 bases from J; junction bases left unmatched: 9. The CDR3 runs to 15 residues. CDR1 is SGHTA, CDR2 FQGNSA, per germline. The CDR3: CASSSATGVRYEQYF. The CDR3 DNA sequence: TGTGCCAGCAGCTCTGCGACAGGGGTCCGATACGAGCAGTACTTC.

The chain carries TRBV19 and TRBJ1-1; unclear D gene. The V end lost 5 bases, the J end lost 3 bases, and 10 bases lay between the germline ends. CDR1 LNHDA and CDR2 SQIVND come from the germline V gene (reference sequence). The CDR3 consists of 13 residues. CDR3 region: CASSSRRDTEAFF. The DNA for the CDR3 is TGTGCCAGTAGTTCGCGCAGAGACACTGAAGCTTTCTTT.

This clonotype was picked up a small number of times. CDR3: CASRFPGELFF. The DNA for the CDR3 is TGTGCCAGCAGGTTTCCCGGGGAGCTGTTTTTT. This sequence joins TRBV2 and TRBJ2-2, with D unresolved. V dropped 6 bases and J dropped 6 bases, with 5 bases sitting between them. Germline CDR1 and CDR2: SNHLY and FYNNEI. This CDR3 region has 11 residues.

With respect to this clonotype: This may arise from a read error, as a much more abundant clone is one base away. V and J are TRBV5-1 and TRBJ2-7; a possible D gene is TRBD2 (6 bases). Germline CDR1 reads SGHRS; CDR2 reads YFSETQ. Trimming removed 4 bases at V and 6 bases at J, with 29 bases between. The CDR3 is 18 residues long. The CDR3 bases are TGCGCCAGCAGCCCGGTCGTACGTTCGGGGAGGTTTGCTTCCGAGCAGTACTTC. Translated: CASSPVVRSGRFASEQYF.

The V gene is TRBV7-9, the J gene TRBJ2-7; tentatively, D is TRBD2 (6 bases). Trimming stripped 5 bases from V and 3 bases from J, with 11 bases between. The CDR3 is 13 amino acids. Germline lookup yields CDR1 SEHNR and CDR2 FQNEAQ (reference sequence). CDR3 in amino acids: CASSDWTIYEQYF. In nucleotides, the CDR3 is TGTGCCAGCAGCGACTGGACTATCTACGAGCAGTACTTC.

The chain couples TRBV5-5 to TRBJ1-1; 8 nucleotides align to TRBD1. Germline lookup yields CDR1 SGHKS and CDR2 YYEKEE (reference sequence). CDR3 length equals 17 residues. Germline trimming cut 4 bases from V and 0 bases from J; bases unmatched to any gene: 11. The CDR3 region is CASSQDRVNLLNTEAFF. In DNA form, the CDR3 reads TGTGCCAGCAGCCAGGACAGGGTAAACCTTTTGAACACTGAAGCTTTCTTT.

This clonotype occurred many times. The chain carries TRBV5-1 and TRBJ2-7, with D tentatively TRBD1 (5 bases). CDR3 length: 13 residues. Deletions cut 8 bases from V and 2 bases from J, with 14 bases between. CDR1 SGHRS and CDR2 YFSETQ come from the germline V gene. CDR3 DNA sequence: TGCGCCAGTTCCGACAGTACCACCTACGAGCAGTACTTC. Its translation is CASSDSTTYEQYF. The whole variable domain, filled in from reference TRBV5-1 and TRBJ2-7, reads KAGVTQTPRYLIKTRGQQVTLSCSPISGHRSVSWYQQTPGQGLQFLFEYFSETQRNKGNFPGRFSGRQFSNSRSEMNVSTLELGDSALYLCASSDSTTYEQYFGPGTRLTVT.

This rearrangement joins TRBV28 to TRBJ1-6; no clear D gene. V gave up 4 bases and J gave up 12 bases, with 10 bases separating them. Germline-derived CDR1 and CDR2 are MDHEN and SYDVKM. The CDR3 sequence is 12 residues long. The CDR3 coding sequence is TGTGCCAGCAGTTCTTCTTTGGGACCCCTCCACTTT. It is translated as CASSSSLGPLHF.

There are a few counts of this clonotype. V is TRBV29-1 and J is TRBJ1-1; TRBD1 might be the D (5 bases). The CDR3 loop spans 13 amino acids. Germline V gene sequence: CDR1 SQVTM, CDR2 ANQGSEA. Trimming stripped 5 bases from V and 0 bases from J, with 10 bases between. CDR3 DNA: TGCAGCGTTAGAGGGGAACTGAACACTGAAGCTTTCTTT. Amino acid sequence: CSVRGELNTEAFF.

This chain joins TRBV7-3 and TRBJ2-2, with 8 bases lining up with TRBD2. Germline CDR1 and CDR2: SGHTA and FQGTGA. J gave up 3 bases and V 5 bases, and 8 bases lay outside the gene matches. The CDR3 is 16 amino acids. CDR3: CASSEQRGTYTGELFF. CDR3 nucleotide sequence: TGTGCCAGCAGCGAGCAGCGGGGGACGTACACCGGGGAGCTGTTTTTT.

There are a few counts of this clonotype. This sequence joins TRBV7-9 and TRBJ1-5; D unclear. The V gene lost 1 base and the J gene lost 3 bases, with 7 bases spanning the gap. This CDR3 region has 14 residues. Germline V gene sequence: CDR1 SEHNR, CDR2 FQNEAQ (reference sequence). The chain's CDR3 is CASSLGLYNQPQHF. The CDR3 coding sequence is TGTGCCAGCAGCTTAGGGTTATACAATCAGCCCCAGCATTTT.

This clonotype was seen a few times. J is TRBJ2-1 and V is TRBV5-1, with 7 positions matching TRBD2. Losses at the gene ends were 1 base for V and 4 bases for J; bases not matched to a gene: 5. CDR3 length equals 15 residues. Per the germline V gene, CDR1 is SGHRS and CDR2 is YFSETQ. In nucleotides, the CDR3 is TGCGCCAGCAGCTTGCTCGGGGGGTGGTACAATGAGCAGTTCTTC. Encoded protein: CASSLLGGWYNEQFF.

The chain joins TRBV6-2 or TRBV6-3 to TRBJ2-2, with D tentatively TRBD2 (5 bases). Germline CDR1 MNHEY, CDR2 SVGEGT. V was shortened by 6 bases and J by 8 bases, with 13 bases between the two germline ends. The CDR3 is made up of 13 amino acids. CDR3 DNA sequence: TGTGCCAGCAGCCCGACTACTTCGGGGGAGCTGTTTTTT. It codes for CASSPTTSGELFF.

There are a few counts of this clonotype. The chain employs TRBV4-3 and TRBJ2-1; D perhaps matches TRBD1 (6 bases). The CDR3 is made up of 12 amino acids. Between the trimmed V and J ends, which lost 0 bases and 11 bases, there was a span of 8 bases. Germline V gene data show CDR1 as LGHNA and CDR2 as YSLEER. This CDR3 is CASSQEGQKQFF. CDR3 bases: TGCGCCAGCAGCCAAGAGGGACAAAAGCAGTTCTTC.

This clonotype was observed many times. The chain joins TRBV7-9 to TRBJ2-7, with 9 positions matching TRBD1. Per germline, CDR1 SEHNR and CDR2 FQNEAQ (reference sequence). V shed 5 bases, J shed 0 bases, and the junction held 8 bases outside the gene matches. The CDR3 covers 16 residues. The CDR3 DNA reads as TGTGCCAGCAGCCCGCTACAGGGGGCCAGCTCCTACGAGCAGTACTTC. This sequence encodes CASSPLQGASSYEQYF. Variable domain in full (rest from reference TRBV7-9 and TRBJ2-7): DTGVSQNPRHKITKRGQNVTFRCDPISEHNRLYWYRQTLGQGPEFLTYFQNEAQLEKSRLLSDRFSAERPKGSFSTLEIQRTEQGDSAMYLCASSPLQGASSYEQYFGPGTRLTVT.

The CDR3 loop reads CASNSPAISGNTIYF. The CDR3 DNA follows: TGTGCCAGCAACTCGCCGGCCATCTCTGGAAACACCATATATTTT. The V gene is TRBV7-9, the J gene TRBJ1-3; no reliable D call. V lost 7 bases, J lost 0 bases, and 13 bases lay in between. CDR3 length equals 15 residues. Looked up from germline, CDR1 is SEHNR and CDR2 is FQNEAQ (reference sequence).

Notes on this clonotype: A clone one base away is much larger, so this may be a read error. The chain recombines TRBV5-1 with TRBJ1-4; D gene ambiguous. Germline-derived CDR1 and CDR2 are SGHRS and YFSETQ. With 2 bases removed from V and 6 bases from J, the gap between germline ends came to 14 bases. The CDR3 length is 15 residues. The CDR3 sequence: CASSFCPGEDEKLFF. CDR3 in DNA: TGCGCCAGCAGCTTCTGTCCCGGTGAGGATGAAAAACTGTTTTTT.

The chain's CDR3 is CASSLDPGTQETQYF. As DNA, the CDR3 is TGCGCCAGCAGCTTGGATCCAGGGACACAAGAGACCCAGTACTTC. This rearrangement joins TRBV5-1 to TRBJ2-5; maybe TRBD1 (6 bases). V lost 0 bases, J lost 2 bases, and 11 bases lay in between. The CDR3 has 15 residues. CDR1 is SGHRS, CDR2 YFSETQ, per germline.

This clonotype was found many times. The V call is TRBV28, the J call TRBJ1-5, with D maybe TRBD1 (6 bases). The germline gives CDR1 MDHEN, CDR2 SYDVKM. The CDR3 sequence is 13 residues long. V lost 6 bases to trimming and J lost 0 bases, with 6 bases between them. The DNA of the CDR3 is TGTGCCAGCAGACAGGGTAGCAATCAGCCCCAGCATTTT. Protein product: CASRQGSNQPQHF.

This rearrangement joins TRBV5-5 to TRBJ1-1; D not certain. V was shortened by 4 bases and J by 1 base, with 20 bases between the two germline ends. Per the germline V gene, CDR1 is SGHKS and CDR2 is YYEKEE (reference sequence). The CDR3 is 17 residues long. CDR3 DNA sequence: TGTGCCAGCAGCCGAGAAAAAGAGAGCGTTACGAACACTGAAGCTTTCTTT. Its translation: CASSREKESVTNTEAFF. Full variable domain (missing parts from reference TRBV5-5 and TRBJ1-1): DAGVTQSPTHLIKTRGQQVTLRCSPISGHKSVSWYQQVLGQGPQFIFQYYEKEERGRGNFPDRFSARQFPNYSSELNVNALLLGDSALYLCASSREKESVTNTEAFFGQGTRLTVV.

This chain joins TRBV11-3 and TRBJ2-1, with a tentative D call TRBD2 (7 bases). The V gene's germline CDR1 is SGHNT and CDR2 YENEEA. The V end was cut by 5 bases, the J end by 0 bases, with 11 bases between. The CDR3 loop spans 15 amino acids. The DNA for the CDR3 is TGTGCCAGCAGCGATAGGGGGGGCTCCTACAATGAGCAGTTCTTC. This translates into CASSDRGGSYNEQFF.

The V and J genes are TRBV20-1 and TRBJ2-1; D uncertain. The V end lost 3 bases, the J end lost 4 bases, and 1 base lay between the germline ends. CDR3 length: 10 amino acids. CDR1 DFQATT and CDR2 SNEGSKA come from the germline V gene (reference sequence). Here the CDR3 reads CSASYNEQFF. CDR3 sequence (DNA): TGCAGTGCTAGTTACAATGAGCAGTTCTTC.

This rearrangement joins TRBV18 to TRBJ2-7, with D possibly TRBD2 on 5 matching bases. V lost 0 bases and J lost 5, with 11 bases in between. This CDR3 has 14 residues. Germline lookup yields CDR1 KGHSH and CDR2 LQKENI. CDR3 bases: TGTGCCAGCTCACCACCTACACAGCGGCACGAGCAGTACTTC. This encodes CASSPPTQRHEQYF.

This clonotype showed up just a few times. The chain links TRBV3-1 to TRBJ2-3; no firm D call. Trimming pared 0 bases from V and 6 bases from J, leaving 7 bases between. This CDR3 contains 13 residues. CDR1 and CDR2 from the germline V gene are LGHDT and YNNKEL (reference sequence). The CDR3 sequence is CASSQDSADTQYF. The CDR3 DNA reads TGTGCCAGCAGCCAAGATTCGGCCGATACGCAGTATTTT.

The V gene is TRBV9, the J gene TRBJ1-2; weak D call: TRBD1 (6 bases). Germline V gives CDR1 SGDLS, CDR2 YYNGEE. Trimming shortened V by 4 bases and J by 5 bases, and 12 bases separated the two germline ends. The CDR3 has 13 amino acids. CDR3: CASSSYRDYGYTF. The DNA of the CDR3 is TGTGCCAGCAGCTCATACAGGGATTATGGCTACACCTTC.